This T cell receptor (beta chain) appears in the sequencing data of a study of T cell repertoires in cytomegalovirus infection. Study-wide context: The study used recently identified HLA-C-restricted and well-studied HLA-B-restricted CMV epitopes. From public TCR beta signatures came an indication of both CMV infection and matching HLA type.

Whole-study findings and limits: Identification of carriers of CMV plus the relevant HLA was achieved through cumulative public TCR beta family frequency. HLA-C-restricted CMV clonotypes gave the most frequent clonotype in two of eight donors.

About this clonotype: Its antigen is as yet unknown.

TCRdb itself ran the reads through MiXCR, one entry per CDR3 protein. This table has hundreds of thousands of distinct CDR3 sequences, approximately 40% appearing once. Germline V gene sequence: CDR1 MDHEN, CDR2 SYDVKM. Trimming removed 4 bases from V and 4 bases from J; junction bases left unmatched: 7. The CDR3 length is 16 residues. Sequencing was performed on cultured PBMCs, taken from culture after CMV antigen stimulation. The TCR was taken from a human donor in good health (CMV status not recorded). Some clones in this sample may be carry-over from other donors' samples. The chain employs TRBV28 and TRBJ2-6; 7 bases map to TRBD1. CDR3 DNA: TGTGCCAGCAGTTCACTGGACAGGCTCGGGGCCAACGTCCTGACTTTC. It is translated as CASSSLDRLGANVLTF.